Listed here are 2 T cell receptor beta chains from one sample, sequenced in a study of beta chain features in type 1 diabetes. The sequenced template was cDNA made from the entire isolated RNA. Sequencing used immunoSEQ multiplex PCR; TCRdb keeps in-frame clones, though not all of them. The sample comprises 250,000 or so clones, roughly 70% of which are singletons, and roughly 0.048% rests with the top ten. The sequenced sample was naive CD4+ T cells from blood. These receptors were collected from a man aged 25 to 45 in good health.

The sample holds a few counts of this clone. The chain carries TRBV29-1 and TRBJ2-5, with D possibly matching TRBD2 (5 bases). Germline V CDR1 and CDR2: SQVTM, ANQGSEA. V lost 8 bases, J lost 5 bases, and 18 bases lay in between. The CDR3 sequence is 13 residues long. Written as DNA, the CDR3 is TGCAGCTTTAGGGCAGGCACGGGGGAGACCCAGTACTTC. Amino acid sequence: CSFRAGTGETQYF.

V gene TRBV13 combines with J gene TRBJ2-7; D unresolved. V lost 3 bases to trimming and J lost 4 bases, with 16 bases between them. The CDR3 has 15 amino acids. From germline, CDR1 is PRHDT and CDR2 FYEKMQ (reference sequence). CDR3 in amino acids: CASSFLRRQRYEQYF. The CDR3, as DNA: TGTGCCAGCAGCTTCCTACGGAGACAACGTTACGAGCAGTACTTC.